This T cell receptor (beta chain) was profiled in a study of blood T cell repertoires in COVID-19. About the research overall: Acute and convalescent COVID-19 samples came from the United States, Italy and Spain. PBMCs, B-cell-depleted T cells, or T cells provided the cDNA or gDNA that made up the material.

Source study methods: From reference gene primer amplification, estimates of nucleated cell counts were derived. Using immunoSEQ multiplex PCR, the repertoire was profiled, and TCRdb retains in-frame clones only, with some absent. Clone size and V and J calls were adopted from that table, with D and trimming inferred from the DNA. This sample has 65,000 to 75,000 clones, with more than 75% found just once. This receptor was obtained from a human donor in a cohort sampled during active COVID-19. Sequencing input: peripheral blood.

The DNA for the CDR3 is TGTGCCTGGAGTGTAGGTGGCGGGAGTGGCACCGGGGAGCTGTTTTTT. It encodes CAWSVGGGSGTGELFF. This chain connects TRBV30 to TRBJ2-2; 7 bases map to TRBD2. CDR3 length: 16 residues. Germline CDR1 reads GTSNPN; CDR2 reads SVGIG (reference sequence). Unmatched junction bases numbered 8, after V lost 0 bases and J lost 4 bases.